The 18 T cell receptor beta chains listed next were all sequenced from one sample in a study of metastatic and nonmetastatic thyroid tumors. Prior to thyroid surgery, none of the patients had received any treatment. TCRdb re-clonotyped the PCR reads through MiXCR. This sample has about 32,000 clones, with approximately 20% found just once. The material sequenced was blood. These receptors were obtained from a female donor with papillary thyroid cancer or a benign thyroid nodule (not recorded which). Some clones in this sample may be carry-over from other donors' samples.

This clone was counted at least ten times. V gene TRBV12-3 or TRBV12-4 combines with J gene TRBJ2-5, with D perhaps being TRBD1 or TRBD2 (5 bases each). V was cut by 8 bases and J by 5 bases, with 15 bases left in between. The CDR3 has 13 amino acids. CDR3 sequence reads: CASASRDVETQYF. In DNA form, the CDR3 reads TGTGCCAGCGCCTCCAGGGACGTTGAGACCCAGTACTTC.

This clone was recorded at least ten times. The same CDR3 is also encoded by other DNA sequences in this sample. The chain combines TRBV29-1 with TRBJ2-5; 7 bases are shared with TRBD2. Looked up from germline, CDR1 is SQVTM and CDR2 is ANQGSEA. The CDR3 spans 13 residues. V lost 4 bases, J lost 5 bases, and 7 bases stayed unmatched. CDR3 coding DNA: TGCAGCGTTGGGGTGGGAGGGGCCGAGACCCAGTACTTC. Protein sequence: CSVGVGGAETQYF.

This clone was recorded at least ten times. The chain uses TRBV28 and TRBJ1-2; 7 positions agree with TRBD1. The CDR3 totals 14 residues. J lost 0 bases, V lost 6 bases, and 4 bases had no gene match. Germline V gene sequence: CDR1 MDHEN, CDR2 SYDVKM. The CDR3 protein is CASRPGTANYGYTF. CDR3 DNA: TGTGCCAGCAGGCCTGGGACAGCTAACTATGGCTACACCTTC.

Regarding this clone: Since no conserved phenylalanine or tryptophan closes the CDR3, a read error is the likely cause. The chain joins TRBV7-7 to TRBJ2-5; TRBD1 is a possible D gene (5 bases). CDR3 length equals 16 residues. CDR1 and CDR2 from the germline V gene are SSHAT and FNYEAQ (reference sequence). This chain's CDR3 is CASSPTVLGQGETQYL. The CDR3 DNA is TGTGCTAGCAGCCCTACAGTGTTAGGGCAGGGAGAGACCCAGTACCTC.

This clone was recorded a few times. This may come from a read error, since a much larger clone is one base off. This chain connects TRBV20-1 to TRBJ2-1; 12 bases fit TRBD2. Germline CDR1 is DFQATT and CDR2 is SNEGSKA (reference sequence). The CDR3 extends over 16 amino acids. The V and J ends lost 5 bases and 2 bases, in that order; junction bases with no gene match: 7. The CDR3 sequence: CSAPGLAGWPYNEQFF. CDR3 DNA sequence: TGCAGTGCTCCAGGACTAGCGGGGTGGCCCTACAATGAGCAGTTCTTC.

This clone was seen repeatedly, ten times or more. The gene calls are TRBV2 and TRBJ2-5, with D hard to call. V was clipped by 4 bases and J by 2 bases, with 5 bases between them. In germline, CDR1 is SNHLY, CDR2 FYNNEI. The CDR3 contains 12 residues. This CDR3 is CASSAGQETQYF. As DNA, the CDR3 is TGTGCCAGCAGTGCCGGACAAGAGACCCAGTACTTC.

This clone was detected once. The J gene is TRBJ1-5, the V gene TRBV5-1; 8 bases are a match to TRBD1. Trimming cost V 0 bases and J 3 bases; bases outside gene matches: 2. The CDR3 length is 15 residues. The germline gives CDR1 SGHRS, CDR2 YFSETQ. In DNA, the CDR3 is TGCGCCAGCAGCTTGGGGACAGGGTACAATCAGCCCCAGCATTTT. As protein: CASSLGTGYNQPQHF.

This clone is labeled medium-sized. The chain recombines TRBV6-1 with TRBJ2-7, with D perhaps matching TRBD2 (5 bases). The CDR3 loop spans 15 amino acids. The V end was cut by 3 bases, the J end by 3 bases, with 15 bases between. The germline CDR1 and CDR2 sequences are MNHNS and SASEGT. The CDR3 sequence is CASSDEGRWGYEQYF. The CDR3 DNA follows: TGTGCCAGCAGTGACGAGGGAAGGTGGGGCTACGAGCAGTACTTC.

This clone was detected many times. The chain recombines TRBV10-1 with TRBJ1-1; D may be TRBD1 (6 bases). The CDR3 covers 13 residues. Germline CDR1 reads WNHNN; CDR2 reads SYGVQD (reference sequence). Trimming took off 2 bases at V and 3 bases at J, with 7 bases between the two ends. The CDR3: CASSEQGYTEAFF. The DNA for the CDR3 is TGCGCCAGCAGTGAGCAGGGGTACACTGAAGCTTTCTTT.

This clone was picked up many times. The chain links TRBV2 to TRBJ1-1, with D maybe TRBD1 (6 bases). Looked up from germline, CDR1 is SNHLY and CDR2 is FYNNEI. There are 15 residues in the CDR3. Trimming shortened V by 1 base and J by 5 bases, and 14 bases separated the two germline ends. CDR3 loop: CASSEEGGSLTEAFF. CDR3 in DNA: TGTGCCAGCAGTGAAGAAGGGGGAAGTCTTACTGAAGCTTTCTTT.

Concerning this clone itself: With a much larger clone just one base away, this may be a read error. The gene calls are TRBV3-1 and TRBJ2-1, with 8 bases fitting TRBD1. Germline V gene data show CDR1 as LGHDT and CDR2 as YNNKEL (reference sequence). The CDR3 extends over 16 amino acids. DNA for the CDR3: TGTGCCAGCAGCGAAGTTGCGGGACAGGTGTACAATGAGCAGCTCTTC. It codes for CASSEVAGQVYNEQLF.

This clone was picked up many times. The chain has TRBV20-1 and TRBJ1-6, with a weak D call TRBD1 (5 bases). V lost 6 bases and J 6 bases, leaving 9 bases between the germline ends. The length of the CDR3 is 12 residues. In germline, CDR1 is DFQATT, CDR2 SNEGSKA (reference sequence). The CDR3 region has the DNA TGCAGTGCCCTGCAGGGTAATTCACCCCTCCACTTT. Translating gives CSALQGNSPLHF.

This clone occurred many times. The chain has TRBV14 and TRBJ1-2; TRBD1 is a possible D gene (5 bases). The V gene's germline CDR1 is SGHDN and CDR2 FVKESK. Trimming cost V 1 base and J 4 bases, with 16 bases left between them. The CDR3 spans 16 residues. The CDR3, as DNA: TGTGCCAGCAGCCAAGCCCCGGACAAATTTATCTATGGCTACACCTTC. This translates into CASSQAPDKFIYGYTF.

This clone was detected ten times or more. DNA of the CDR3: TGTGCCAGCAGCCCCAGTGAAAAACTGTTTTTT. Encoded protein: CASSPSEKLFF. The rearrangement links TRBV7-9 to TRBJ1-4; D remains ambiguous. CDR3 length: 11 residues. Germline V gene data show CDR1 as SEHNR and CDR2 as FQNEAQ (reference sequence). Trimming removed 5 bases at V and 7 bases at J, with 5 bases between.

This clone has at least ten counts. This chain connects TRBV10-3 to TRBJ1-1; the D is unclear. Between the trimmed V and J ends, which lost 7 bases and 11 bases, there was a span of 17 bases. The CDR3 totals 12 residues. CDR1 and CDR2 (germline): ENHRY, SYGVKD. CDR3 nucleotide sequence: TGTGCCATCAAGGACTCTGGGGAGCGGGCTTTCTTT. This translates into CAIKDSGERAFF.

A few counts support this clone. This chain connects TRBV4-1 to TRBJ2-5; 12 bases map to TRBD2. From germline, CDR1 is MGHRA and CDR2 YSYEKL. The CDR3 covers 18 residues. Trimming at V came to 0 bases and at J to 5 bases, leaving 10 bases not matched to a gene. The CDR3 is CASSQDRASGGARETQYF. The DNA of the CDR3 is TGCGCCAGCAGCCAAGATAGGGCTAGCGGGGGGGCCAGGGAGACCCAGTACTTC.

This clone appeared many times. The chain joins TRBV6-5 to TRBJ2-5; D may correspond to TRBD1 or TRBD2 (5 bases each). This CDR3 comprises 16 residues. The V gene's germline CDR1 is MNHEY and CDR2 SVGAGI. Trimming stripped 0 bases from V and 3 bases from J, with 14 bases between. This CDR3 reads CASSYSSGRGEETQYF. In DNA, the CDR3 is TGTGCCAGCAGTTACTCGTCAGGGAGAGGGGAAGAGACCCAGTACTTC.

This clone was counted at least ten times. V gene TRBV6-4 combines with J gene TRBJ2-6; D not certain. The CDR3 contains 15 residues. Trimming took 4 bases from V and 4 from J, leaving 11 bases between them. Germline CDR1 and CDR2: MRHNA and SNTAGT. Here the CDR3 DNA reads TGTGCCAGCAGTGGGACGGCCGGGGGGGCCAACGTCCTGACTTTC. It encodes CASSGTAGGANVLTF.